This TCR beta chain was documented in a study of cytomegalovirus exposure and HLA in healthy donors. In the study overall: Samples from HLA-typed donors yielded around 85 million unique TCRs in an early data release.

Comments on this clone: The target antigen is unknown.

Use of 60 Vbeta and 13 Jbeta primers characterized the PCR. Sequencing was performed with immunoSEQ multiplex PCR; in TCRdb, only in-frame clones are kept and a portion is missing. The sample lists some 150,000 clones, around 80% seen once, with less than 3% in the top ten. Points from the study as a whole: When analyzed later, the rates of TCR association showed variation by HLA locus, with DRB1 the most and HLA-C the fewest. Apparent HLA restriction characterized most CMV-associated TCR beta chains in a later analysis. The authors listed 150 to 200 TCR beta chains as cytomegalovirus-associated.

Germline CDR1 and CDR2: SQVTM and ANQGSEA. The CDR3 runs 14 residues. The V and J ends lost 7 bases and 5 bases, in that order; junction bases with no gene match: 12. The sequence was collected from a woman between 25 and 40 years old in good health and CMV-seronegative. The specimen sequenced was PBMCs. This chain joins TRBV29-1 and TRBJ2-7; the match to TRBD1 covers 9 bases. This CDR3 reads CSALERQGGDEQYF. CDR3 bases: TGCAGCGCGCTCGAAAGACAGGGGGGCGACGAGCAGTACTTC.